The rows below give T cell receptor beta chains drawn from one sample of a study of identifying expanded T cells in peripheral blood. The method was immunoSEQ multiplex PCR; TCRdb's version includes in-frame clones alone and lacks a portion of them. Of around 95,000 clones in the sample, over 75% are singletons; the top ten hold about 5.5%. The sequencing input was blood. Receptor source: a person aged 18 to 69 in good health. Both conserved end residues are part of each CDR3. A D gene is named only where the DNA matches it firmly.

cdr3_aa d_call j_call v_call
CASSDSSPKNIQYF NA TRBJ2-4 TRBV25-1
CASSTSTGEQFF NA TRBJ2-1 TRBV7-2
CASSFGRANYGYTF NA TRBJ1-2 TRBV7-2
CASSQVLWVGEQYF NA TRBJ2-7 TRBV4-3
CASIALGLYGYTF NA TRBJ1-2 TRBV2
CARTSGTNTGELFF TRBD2 TRBJ2-2 TRBV30
CASTLGSVGHQPQHF NA TRBJ1-5 TRBV19
CASIKWLGSTDTQYF NA TRBJ2-3 TRBV7-9
CASRPGFGTGDYNEQFF TRBD1 TRBJ2-1 TRBV5-1
CASSQDEGAGDTEAFF NA TRBJ1-1 TRBV4-2
CASSGRESTGELFF NA TRBJ2-2 TRBV2
CATSMDRRPVEQYF TRBD1 TRBJ2-7 TRBV15
CASSATGWTGNTIYF TRBD1 TRBJ1-3 TRBV5-1
CASSLWTRTGELFF NA TRBJ2-2 TRBV27
CASSPGPSGNEQFF NA TRBJ2-1 TRBV7-2
CASSFGQVYGYTF NA TRBJ1-2 TRBV5-1
CASGLDWRADTQYF NA TRBJ2-3 TRBV12-5
CASSPSSGYTF NA TRBJ1-2 TRBV6-6
CASSSLQGTETQYF NA TRBJ2-5 TRBV6-5
CAISGMDRARANEQFF TRBD1 TRBJ2-1 TRBV10-3
CASSSVGAGANVLTF NA TRBJ2-6 TRBV6-5
CASSPGQLNTEAFF NA TRBJ1-1 TRBV7-9
CASSGQYGYTF NA TRBJ1-2 TRBV11-3
CAIGQGFNYDGYTF NA TRBJ1-2 TRBV10-3
CASSLLLSGSTDTQYF TRBD2 TRBJ2-3 TRBV7-9
CASRASFNSGELFF NA TRBJ2-2 TRBV6-5
CASSPSGQGSYEQYF TRBD1 TRBJ2-7 TRBV7-3
CASTKGAGAYEQYF NA TRBJ2-7 TRBV7-8
CASSLRPGKVTGELFF NA TRBJ2-2 TRBV14
CASSRYDSIYGYTF NA TRBJ1-2 TRBV7-9
CASSLGPDRGQHF TRBD1 TRBJ1-5 TRBV5-1
CASSLVASGGNRDTQYF TRBD2 TRBJ2-3 TRBV7-2
CASSVGGAEAFF NA TRBJ1-1 TRBV6-1
CASSTGLAPSYNEQFF TRBD2 TRBJ2-1 TRBV9
CASSEQGSHEQYF NA TRBJ2-7 TRBV25-1
CASSQRTDYSNQPQHF NA TRBJ1-5 TRBV9
CASSPILEDEQFF NA TRBJ2-1 TRBV18
CASSRELANEQFF NA TRBJ2-1 TRBV6-1
CASRNRQGGGEQYF NA TRBJ2-7 TRBV7-8
CASSVDGYGYTF NA TRBJ1-2 TRBV9
CASSLGPAGVTYEQYF NA TRBJ2-7 TRBV7-8
CASSDLDRGHEQFF TRBD1 TRBJ2-1 TRBV6-4
CASSLAGGGNYGYTF NA TRBJ1-2 TRBV7-9
CASSPPTGGYGYTF TRBD1 TRBJ1-2 TRBV7-2
CASTSGGIGANVLTF NA TRBJ2-6 TRBV7-3
CAISPTGVGETQYF TRBD1 TRBJ2-5 TRBV10-3
CASSQDVPNTGQPQHF NA TRBJ1-5 TRBV4-1
CASSPRQGAGEGYTF TRBD1 TRBJ1-2 TRBV18
CASSPRGRLTDTQYF NA TRBJ2-3 TRBV9
CASSLEGLAGRRLFF TRBD2 TRBJ2-1 TRBV5-1